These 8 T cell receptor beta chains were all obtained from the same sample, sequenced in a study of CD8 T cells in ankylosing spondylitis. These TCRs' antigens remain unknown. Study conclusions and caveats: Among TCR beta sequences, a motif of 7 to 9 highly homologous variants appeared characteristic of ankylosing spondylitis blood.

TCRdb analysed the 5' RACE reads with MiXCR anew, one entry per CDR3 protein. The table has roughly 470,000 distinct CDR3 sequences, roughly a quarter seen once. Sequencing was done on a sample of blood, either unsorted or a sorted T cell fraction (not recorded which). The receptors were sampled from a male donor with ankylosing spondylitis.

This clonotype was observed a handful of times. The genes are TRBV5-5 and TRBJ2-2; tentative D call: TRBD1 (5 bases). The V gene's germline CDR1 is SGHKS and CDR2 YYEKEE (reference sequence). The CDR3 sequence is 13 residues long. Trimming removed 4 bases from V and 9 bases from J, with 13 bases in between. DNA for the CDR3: TGTGCCAGCAGCCCACAGGCGACCAGGGAGCTGTTTTTT. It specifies CASSPQATRELFF. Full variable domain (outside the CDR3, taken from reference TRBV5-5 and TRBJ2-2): DAGVTQSPTHLIKTRGQQVTLRCSPISGHKSVSWYQQVLGQGPQFIFQYYEKEERGRGNFPDRFSARQFPNYSSELNVNALLLGDSALYLCASSPQATRELFFGEGSRLTVL.

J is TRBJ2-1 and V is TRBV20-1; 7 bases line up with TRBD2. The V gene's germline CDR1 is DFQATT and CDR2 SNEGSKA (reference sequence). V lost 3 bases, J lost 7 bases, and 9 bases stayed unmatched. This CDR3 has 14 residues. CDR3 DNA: TGCAGTGCTAGTCGGGAGGTAGTGTGGAATGAGCAGTTCTTC. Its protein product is CSASREVVWNEQFF.

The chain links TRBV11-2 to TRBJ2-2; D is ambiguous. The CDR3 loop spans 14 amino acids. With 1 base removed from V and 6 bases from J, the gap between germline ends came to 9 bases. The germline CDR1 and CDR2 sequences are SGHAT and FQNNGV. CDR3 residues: CASSLGFFSGELFF. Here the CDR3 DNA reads TGTGCCAGCAGCTTAGGCTTTTTCTCCGGGGAGCTGTTTTTT.

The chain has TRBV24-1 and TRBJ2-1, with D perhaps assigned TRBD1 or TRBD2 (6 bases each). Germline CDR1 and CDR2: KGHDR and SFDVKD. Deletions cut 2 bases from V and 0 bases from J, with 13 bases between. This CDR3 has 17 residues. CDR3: CATSDSQGGSSYNEQFF. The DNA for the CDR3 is TGTGCCACCAGTGATTCCCAAGGGGGGAGCTCCTACAATGAGCAGTTCTTC.

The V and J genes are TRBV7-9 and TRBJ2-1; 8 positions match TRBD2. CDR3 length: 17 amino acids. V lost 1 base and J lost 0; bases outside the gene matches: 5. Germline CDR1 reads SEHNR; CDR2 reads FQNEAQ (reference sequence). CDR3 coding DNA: TGTGCCAGCAGCTTAGGGACTAGCACATACTCCTACAATGAGCAGTTCTTC. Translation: CASSLGTSTYSYNEQFF.

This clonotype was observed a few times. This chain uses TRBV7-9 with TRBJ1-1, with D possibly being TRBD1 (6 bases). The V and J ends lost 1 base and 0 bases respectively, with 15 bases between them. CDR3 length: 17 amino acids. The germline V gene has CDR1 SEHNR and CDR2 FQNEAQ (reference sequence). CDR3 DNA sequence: TGTGCCAGCAGCTTAGGGACAGCGAACGCCATGAACACTGAAGCTTTCTTT. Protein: CASSLGTANAMNTEAFF.

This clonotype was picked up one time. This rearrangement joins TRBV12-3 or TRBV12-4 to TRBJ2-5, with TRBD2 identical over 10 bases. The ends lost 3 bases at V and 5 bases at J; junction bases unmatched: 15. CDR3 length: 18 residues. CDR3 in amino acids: CASSFPASRTSGLETQYF. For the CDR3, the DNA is TGTGCCAGCAGTTTTCCCGCCAGTCGGACTAGCGGCCTCGAGACCCAGTACTTC.

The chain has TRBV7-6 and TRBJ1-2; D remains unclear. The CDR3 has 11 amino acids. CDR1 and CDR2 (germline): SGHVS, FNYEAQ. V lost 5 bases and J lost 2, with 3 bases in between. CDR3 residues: CASSMNYGYTF. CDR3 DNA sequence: TGTGCCAGCAGCATGAACTATGGCTACACCTTC.